These T cell receptor beta chains were read from a single sample in a study of CD8+CD57+ T cells in acquired aplastic anemia. MiXCR, applied by TCRdb to the reads, yields one record per CDR3 protein. The table has about 470,000 distinct CDR3 sequences, around 32% seen once. The sequencing input was sorted CD4+, CD8+, or CD8+CD57+ T cells (not recorded which) from PBMCs. The receptors were sampled from a human donor with aplastic anemia. Both conserved end residues are part of each CDR3. The D gene is left open where the match is weak. Size values are once, few and many counts, or a class for expanded clones, and some rows have none.

few	NA	TRBJ1-5	15	TRBV5-1	CASSLDGEPTEPQHF	TGCGCCAGCAGCTTGGATGGGGAACCCACGGAGCCCCAGCATTTT
NA	TRBD1	TRBJ2-7	14	TRBV11-3	CASSRQGRTYEQYF	TGTGCCAGCAGCCGACAGGGGCGGACCTACGAGCAGTACTTC
NA	NA	TRBJ2-2	12	TRBV2	CASSESPRGLFF	TGTGCCAGCAGTGAATCACCCCGGGGGCTGTTTTTT
NA	TRBD1	TRBJ2-7	15	TRBV5-8	CASSAGQGASYEQYF	TGTGCCAGCAGCGCTGGACAGGGGGCCTCCTACGAGCAGTACTTC
NA	TRBD1	TRBJ1-3	14	TRBV10-3	CAIRGQGSGNTIYF	TGTGCCATCAGGGGACAGGGTTCTGGAAACACCATATATTTT
NA	TRBD1	TRBJ1-3	15	TRBV19	CASRTGTGNGNTIYF	TGTGCCAGTAGAACCGGGACAGGGAATGGTAACACCATATATTTT
NA	NA	TRBJ2-2	10	TRBV10-2	CASSAWGLFF	TGCGCCAGCAGTGCATGGGGGCTGTTTTTT
many	TRBD1	TRBJ1-5	12	TRBV20-1	CSAGDRDQPQHF	TGCAGTGCTGGAGACAGGGATCAGCCCCAGCATTTT
NA	TRBD2	TRBJ2-3	15	TRBV11-2	CPSSSLGGSRNTQYF	TGTCCCAGCAGCTCCCTAGGCGGGAGTCGAAATACGCAGTATTTT
NA	NA	TRBJ2-5	11	TRBV15	CATSGRETQYF	TGTGCCACCAGCGGCAGGGAGACCCAGTACTTC
NA	TRBD2	TRBJ2-1	15	TRBV11-2	CASSPGLAGPNEQFF	TGTGCCAGCAGCCCCGGGCTAGCGGGGCCCAATGAGCAGTTCTTC
NA	TRBD2	TRBJ2-3	17	TRBV4-3	CASSQGASGLGTDTQYF	TGCGCCAGCAGCCAAGGGGCTAGCGGGCTCGGAACGGATACGCAGTATTTT
NA	TRBD2	TRBJ2-5	17	TRBV12-3/TRBV12-4	CASSYAHSTSGVETQYF	TGTGCCAGCAGTTATGCCCACTCTACTAGCGGGGTGGAGACCCAGTACTTC
many	TRBD2	TRBJ2-7	15	TRBV20-1	CSAGDSGRATCEQYF	TGCAGTGCTGGGGATAGCGGGAGGGCCACGTGCGAGCAGTACTTC
NA	TRBD2	TRBJ2-7	16	TRBV12-3/TRBV12-4	CASSLRLAGREYEQYF	TGTGCCAGCAGTTTAAGACTAGCGGGGAGGGAGTACGAGCAGTACTTC
once	TRBD1	TRBJ2-2	16	TRBV11-1	CASSRGQGGRTGELFF	TGTGCCAGCAGCAGAGGACAGGGGGGGCGGACCGGGGAGCTGTTTTTT
many	TRBD2	TRBJ2-5	15	TRBV7-9	CASSLVAGVQETQYF	TGTGCCAGCAGCTTAGTAGCGGGGGTCCAAGAGACCCAGTACTTC
NA	NA	TRBJ2-7	14	TRBV2	CASSFGTHGGEQYF	TGTGCCAGCAGTTTTGGGACGCACGGGGGCGAGCAGTACTTC
many	TRBD1	TRBJ1-6	15	TRBV19	CASSILDRDNSPLHF	TGTGCCAGTAGTATACTCGACAGGGATAATTCACCCCTCCACTTT
NA	NA	TRBJ1-2	16	TRBV9	CASSARVMSRNYGYTF	TGTGCCAGCAGTGCTCGTGTGATGTCTCGAAACTATGGCTACACCTTC
many	NA	TRBJ1-2	15	TRBV14	CASSQVLGMAYGYTF	TGTGCCAGCAGCCAAGTCTTGGGAATGGCTTATGGCTACACCTTC
many	NA	TRBJ1-5	17	TRBV24-1	CATSDLAGEDSNQPQHF	TGTGCCACCAGTGATTTGGCAGGGGAGGATAGCAATCAGCCCCAGCATTTT
many	TRBD1	TRBJ2-5	14	TRBV24-1	CATSQTGGTGTQYF	TGTGCCACCAGTCAAACAGGGGGCACGGGGACCCAGTACTTC
NA	NA	TRBJ2-6	15	TRBV30	CAWSVRGYGANVLTF	TGTGCCTGGAGTGTACGAGGGTACGGGGCCAACGTCCTGACTTTC
NA	NA	TRBJ1-5	16	TRBV10-3	CAIGRDGHYSNQPQHF	TGTGCCATCGGCCGGGACGGGCATTATAGCAATCAGCCCCAGCATTTT
many	NA	TRBJ2-7	13	TRBV25-1	CASSATATYEQYF	TGTGCCAGCAGCGCGACGGCGACCTACGAGCAGTACTTC
many	NA	TRBJ1-2	15	TRBV7-9	CASSGRQTNNYGYTF	TGTGCCAGCAGCGGCAGACAGACTAATAACTATGGCTACACCTTC
NA	NA	TRBJ2-3	14	TRBV9	CASSVNGRTDTQYF	TGTGCCAGCAGCGTAAATGGGCGCACAGATACGCAGTATTTT
NA	TRBD1	TRBJ1-6	14	TRBV25-1	CASSRGQGLGPLHF	TGTGCCAGCAGTCGAGGACAGGGGTTGGGACCCCTCCACTTT
many	NA	TRBJ2-2	15	TRBV2	CASRTQGQYTGELFF	TGTGCCAGCAGAACCCAGGGTCAATACACCGGGGAGCTGTTTTTT
NA	NA	TRBJ2-7	14	TRBV19	CASSQEGGSYEQYF	TGTGCCAGTAGTCAGGAAGGGGGATCCTACGAGCAGTACTTC
NA	NA	TRBJ2-5	21	TRBV7-3	CASSLSTANYGYTFGSGTRYF	NA
NA	TRBD2	TRBJ2-3	14	TRBV20-1	CSATGGAVTDTQYF	TGCAGTGCTACCGGGGGGGCTGTCACAGATACGCAGTATTTT
many	TRBD1	TRBJ2-7	12	TRBV5-1	CASRDTGGEQYF	TGCGCCAGCAGAGACACAGGGGGGGAGCAGTACTTC
few	NA	TRBJ2-3	13	TRBV20-1	CSAKFIGRDTQYF	TGCAGTGCTAAATTTATTGGGAGAGATACGCAGTATTTT
NA	TRBD1	TRBJ1-1	14	TRBV6-1	CASRDGQVNTEAFF	TGTGCCAGCAGAGACGGACAGGTGAACACTGAAGCTTTCTTT
many	NA	TRBJ2-3	13	TRBV2	CASRGQSTDTQYF	TGTGCCAGCAGGGGGCAGAGCACAGATACGCAGTATTTT
many	NA	TRBJ2-1	13	TRBV10-1	CASSPSVGNEQFF	TGCGCCAGCAGTCCTAGCGTGGGGAATGAGCAGTTCTTC
few	NA	TRBJ1-3	15	TRBV20-1	CSARESPGLIDTIYF	TGCAGTGCTAGAGAGTCCCCGGGGTTAATTGACACCATATATTTT
many	NA	TRBJ1-3	15	TRBV19	CASSMLQGGGNTIYF	TGTGCCAGTAGTATGCTACAGGGTGGAGGAAACACCATATATTTT
few	TRBD2	TRBJ2-2	18	TRBV20-1	CSARIGLSGLANTGELFF	TGCAGTGCTAGAATCGGGTTGAGCGGACTAGCGAACACCGGGGAGCTGTTTTTT
NA	TRBD1	TRBJ1-1	16	TRBV19	CASSIAGTGVHTEAFF	TGTGCCAGTAGTATAGCCGGGACAGGGGTCCACACTGAAGCTTTCTTT
many	NA	TRBJ1-2	15	TRBV15	CATSRARQYNYGYTF	TGTGCCACCAGCAGAGCGCGACAGTATAACTATGGCTACACCTTC
few	NA	TRBJ1-1	15	TRBV9	CASSAMYGGNTEAFF	TGTGCCAGCAGCGCAATGTACGGCGGGAACACTGAAGCTTTCTTT
few	TRBD1	TRBJ2-1	15	TRBV7-9	CASSFTGTEYNEQFF	TGTGCCAGCAGCTTCACCGGGACAGAGTACAATGAGCAGTTCTTC
NA	NA	TRBJ2-7	13	TRBV10-3	CAISPGMSYEQYF	TGTGCCATCAGTCCAGGGATGTCCTACGAGCAGTACTTC
NA	NA	TRBJ1-1	13	TRBV10-1	CASSRVTGTEAFF	TGTGCCAGCAGCAGGGTTACTGGCACTGAAGCTTTCTTT
many	NA	TRBJ1-5	12	TRBV30	CAWSVRGQPQHF	TGTGCCTGGAGTGTAAGGGGACAGCCCCAGCATTTT
NA	TRBD1	TRBJ1-2	13	TRBV5-5	CASSSGTGLSYTF	TGTGCCAGCAGCTCCGGGACAGGGTTGAGCTACACCTTC
NA	TRBD1	TRBJ1-1	14	TRBV10-3	CASRGTGGQTEAFF	TGTGCCAGCAGAGGGACAGGGGGGCAAACTGAAGCTTTCTTT
NA	NA	TRBJ2-7	15	TRBV6-1	CASTDPRGDTYEQYF	TGTGCCAGCACCGACCCCAGGGGCGACACCTACGAGCAGTACTTC
NA	NA	TRBJ2-1	15	TRBV11-2	CASSLDRDVSNEQFF	TGTGCCAGCAGCTTAGATCGGGACGTTAGCAATGAGCAGTTCTTC
many	TRBD1	TRBJ2-1	14	TRBV10-3	CAIRGQGAANEQFF	TGTGCCATAAGAGGACAGGGGGCGGCCAATGAGCAGTTCTTC
NA	NA	TRBJ2-5	13	TRBV2	CASSEQGNQPQYF	TGTGCCAGCAGTGAACAGGGCAATCAGCCCCAGTACTTC
many	NA	TRBJ2-5	13	TRBV7-3	CASSLGPQETQYF	TGTGCCAGCAGCTTAGGGCCACAAGAGACCCAGTACTTC
NA	NA	TRBJ1-4	19	TRBV11-2	CASSRKPGLTPWTNEKLFF	TGTGCCAGCAGCAGAAAACCGGGACTAACACCATGGACTAATGAAAAACTGTTTTTT
few	TRBD1	TRBJ1-5	15	TRBV9	CASSVGGTGFQPQHF	TGTGCCAGCAGCGTAGGTGGGACAGGGTTTCAGCCCCAGCATTTT
many	NA	TRBJ2-5	15	TRBV2	CASMNGSVLQETQYF	TGTGCCAGCATGAACGGTAGCGTACTCCAAGAGACCCAGTACTTC